This T cell receptor (beta chain) was recorded in a study of Ad26.COV2.S vaccination and SARS-CoV-2 variants. Turning to the study itself: Administration of Ad26.COV2.S was intramuscular, either once or twice 56 days apart. Study-level points and caveats: Analytic work on TCR breadth and depth might have understated the full extent of total T cell responses.

This sample's treatment: around 19 received Ad26.COV2.S at low or high dose, single or two shots; about 5 received placebo; per-sample allocation not given. Sample collection was performed on day 63 after the first vaccine or placebo injection. A word on this clone: Its target is unknown.

The CDR3 is made up of 16 amino acids. V was cut by 4 bases and J by 7 bases, with 17 bases left in between. Germline-derived CDR1 and CDR2 are MNHEY and SMNVEV (reference sequence). TCRdb keeps only in-frame clones here, not all; method: immunoSEQ multiplex PCR. The profile shows 510,000 or so clones, approximately 90% of them singletons. This sequence joins TRBV27 and TRBJ1-6; D is ambiguous. The sequences come from peripheral blood, collected in a trial of Ad26.COV2.S vaccine versus placebo. This clonotype was obtained from a person between 18 and 59 years old who received the Ad26.COV2.S COVID-19 vaccine or a placebo. The CDR3 is CASSSNGQNRNSPLHF. The DNA of the CDR3 is TGTGCCAGCAGTTCGAACGGCCAGAATAGGAATTCACCCCTCCACTTT.